This TCR beta chain stems from a study of cytomegalovirus exposure and HLA in healthy donors. Primers: 60 Vbeta forward and 13 Jbeta reverse. TCRdb keeps only in-frame clones here, not all; method: immunoSEQ multiplex PCR. The sample lists fewer than 65,000 clones; approximately 80% were seen once. Sequenced sample: PBMCs. The clonotype comes from a woman aged 40 to 50 in good health and CMV-seropositive.

The DNA for the CDR3 is TGCGCCAGCAGCCAAGCCACAGGGGCTGGTGGAAACACCATATATTTT. Its translation is CASSQATGAGGNTIYF. The V call is TRBV4-3, the J call TRBJ1-3; 7 positions agree with TRBD1. V dropped 1 base and J dropped 3; count of bases not matched to a gene: 6. Germline lookup yields CDR1 LGHNA and CDR2 YSLEER. The CDR3 runs to 16 residues.